Sequencing of this T cell receptor (beta chain) was carried out in a study of blood T cell repertoires in COVID-19 (dated by TCRdb to the early 2020s). About the investigation overall: The collaborator samples originated in the United States, Italy and Spain and spanned the acute and convalescent phases of COVID-19. The material from the prospective study consisted of cDNA or gDNA derived from T cells, B-cell-depleted T cells, or PBMCs. Deeply sampled blood TCRbeta repertoires from subjects exposed to, actively infected with, or recovered from COVID-19 were included in the dataset. The repertoires were made available in a free public database intended to serve as a resource for research on the immune response to SARS-CoV-2. The samples were drawn from two sources: the first 160 participants of the ongoing ImmuneRACE study, and over 1,000 subjects contributed by 6 global collaborators. Sample metadata almost always included a de-identified subject ID, COVID-19 status, age in years and sex. Where HLA class I and class II types were available, the types were taken from metadata supplied by the sample provider, not from assay-based typing.

General study outcomes and caveats: Clinical and demographic metadata were provided uncurated, with the amount varying by source and participant.

The collaborating institutions used their own protocols to collect whole blood in K2EDTA tubes. For TCRbeta analysis, collaborators shipped samples as frozen whole blood, isolated PBMCs, or DNA extracted from either of those sample types. TCRbeta CDR3 regions were amplified from genomic DNA using the immunoSEQ Assay, a bias-controlled multiplex PCR. The published analysis was carried out like this. Nucleated cell counts per sample were estimated from amplification of reference gene primers within the assay. Sequence reads were collapsed and filtered to measure the absolute abundance of every unique TCRbeta CDR3 rearrangement. Productive Simpson clonality was computed per sample as the square root of Simpson's diversity index over productive rearrangements. TCRdb's version of the immuneACCESS table is confined to in-frame rearrangements and falls short of the full clone set. An unresolved V gene accounts for under half of the shortfall where checked; the remainder is of unknown origin. The DNA was the basis for D and trimming; V, J and clone size are from that table. The sample table records 110,000 to 150,000 clones; around 77% of these occur just once. The biggest ten clones account for roughly 8.6% of the sample.

At least ten counts were recorded for this clone. The antigen it recognizes is unknown. No per-base quality is available; no much larger clone lies one base away. The TCR originated in a man in his fifties with active or convalescent COVID-19. The material sequenced was peripheral blood.

Here is the DNA: TGTGCCAGCAGTTTGGATGGTAGCGGATTTTACAATGAGCAGTTCTTC. It translates to CASSLDGSGFYNEQFF. The V and J genes are TRBV27 and TRBJ2-1; TRBD2 could be the D gene, as 6 bases match. Spanning cysteine to phenylalanine, the CDR3 consists of 16 amino acids. Just the 48-base CDR3 DNA is kept, in frame starting at base 1. The junction carries 16 bases between V and J, which are trimmed by 3 bases and 4 bases respectively. Based on the germline V gene (reference sequence), the CDR1 and CDR2 sequences are MNHEY and SMNVEV.